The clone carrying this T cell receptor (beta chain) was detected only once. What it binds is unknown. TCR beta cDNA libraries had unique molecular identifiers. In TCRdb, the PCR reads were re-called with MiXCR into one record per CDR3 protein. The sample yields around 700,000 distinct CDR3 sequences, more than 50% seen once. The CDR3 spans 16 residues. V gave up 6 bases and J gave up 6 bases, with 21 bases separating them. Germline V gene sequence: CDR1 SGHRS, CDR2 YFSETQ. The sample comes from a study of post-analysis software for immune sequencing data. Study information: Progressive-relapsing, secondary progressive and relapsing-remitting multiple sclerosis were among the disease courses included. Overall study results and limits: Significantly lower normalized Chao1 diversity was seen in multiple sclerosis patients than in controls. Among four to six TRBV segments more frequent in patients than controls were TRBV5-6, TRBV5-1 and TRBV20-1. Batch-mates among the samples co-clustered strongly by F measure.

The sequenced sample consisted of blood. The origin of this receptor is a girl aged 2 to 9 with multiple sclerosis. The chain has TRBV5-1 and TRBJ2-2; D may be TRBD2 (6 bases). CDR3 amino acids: CASTRSGTPQAGELFF. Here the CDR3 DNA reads TGCGCCAGCACCCGATCCGGGACTCCCCAGGCCGGGGAGCTGTTTTTT.